This is a list of T cell receptor beta chains from one sample in a study of blood T cell repertoires in COVID-19. Produced via immunoSEQ multiplex PCR; TCRdb's table is partial and in-frame only. The sample records fewer than 300,000 clones, approximately 85% being singletons. Source material: peripheral blood. The receptors derive from a human donor with COVID-19, enrolled during active disease. The donor label of this sample is uncertain. Each CDR3 is given with its conserved first and last residue. The D gene is left open where the match is weak. Expanded clones get a size class; other rows say once, few or many, or leave the size out.

j_call v_call d_call clone_size cdr3_nt cdr3_aa
TRBJ1-3 TRBV7-8 . once TGTGCCAGCAGCTTTGGCGGTTCCTTTGGAAACACCATATATTTT CASSFGGSFGNTIYF
TRBJ2-3 TRBV24-1 . . TGTGCCACCGCCCGGGCAGATACGCAGTATTTT CATARADTQYF
TRBJ2-1 TRBV11-2 . . TGTGCCAGCAGCTTAGATCGGGCAGGGGTAGGGTACAATGAGCAGTTCTTC CASSLDRAGVGYNEQFF
TRBJ1-1 TRBV27 TRBD1 . TGTGCCAGCAGGCCTCAGGGGGCGCGGGCCACTGAAGCTTTCTTT CASRPQGARATEAFF
TRBJ1-1 TRBV28 . . TGTGCCAGCAGTCAATGGGTTGCAGGGCCGACCCTTGAAGCTTTCTTT CASSQWVAGPTLEAFF
TRBJ2-3 TRBV28 . . TGTGCCAGCAGTTCCTTCACAGATACGCAGTATTTT CASSSFTDTQYF
TRBJ2-1 TRBV19 TRBD2 . TGTGCCAGTAATCACCATAGCGGGAGGCGGACCTACAATGAGCAGTTCTTC CASNHHSGRRTYNEQFF
TRBJ1-1 TRBV6-6 . few TGTGCCAGCACCTTCCCAGGGGAAGTTTTCACTGAAGCTTTCTTT CASTFPGEVFTEAFF
TRBJ2-2 TRBV7-9 . . TGTGCCAGCAGTTCCGTAGAGGGTCGTGACTTACGCCCCACCGGGGAGCTGTTTTTT CASSSVEGRDLRPTGELFF
TRBJ1-2 TRBV29-1 TRBD1 once TGCAGCGCCGCCGGACAGGGAAGGGGTCGTGGCTACACCTTC CSAAGQGRGRGYTF
TRBJ2-1 TRBV7-2 . . TGTGCCAGCAGCTTACTCATACGGGTCAATGAGCAGTTCTTC CASSLLIRVNEQFF
TRBJ2-1 TRBV5-5 . . TGTGCCAGCAGCTTGGTAAGTCCAGGGAAGTTATTGAATGAGCAGTTCTTC CASSLVSPGKLLNEQFF